This TCR beta chain was identified during a study of T cell responses to AZD1222 COVID-19 vaccine. V lost 1 base and J lost 11, with 12 bases in between. The CDR3 contains 13 residues. Per the germline V gene, CDR1 is SEHNR and CDR2 is FQNEAQ (reference sequence). Assay: immunoSEQ multiplex PCR; the TCRdb copy retains only in-frame clones and omits some. The sample gives 140,000 to 150,000 clones, about 90% of which show up once; less than 3.5% is in the top ten. Concerning this clone: Its matching antigen is unknown.

Overall study results and limits: Among the donors, most were white British and more were female, and clonal diversity was possibly underestimated. Spike as a whole was targeted by vaccine-associated CD4 TCRs, dominant at 160-218 and 743-854.

The clonotype originates from an adult who received the AZD1222 COVID-19 vaccine. The sample consisted of peripheral blood, taken 28 days after the second AZD1222 dose. The V call is TRBV7-9, the J call TRBJ1-5; tentatively, D is TRBD1 (5 bases). CDR3 DNA: TGTGCCAGCAGCTTAGGGGAACAGGCAGCCCAGCATTTT. Translation gives CASSLGEQAAQHF.